Sequencing of this T cell receptor beta chain was carried out in a study of shared clonotypes between healthy human individuals. Terminally differentiated effector memory CD45RA+ cells were excluded from the naive CD8 cells, which were CD45RO-negative and positively selected for CCR7. In the case of this clone: The target antigen is unknown. This CDR3 is also generated by other DNA sequences in the sample.

Study-level results: Expectations were that clonotype sharing among donors would be affected by sequencing depth.

This table comes from immunoSEQ multiplex PCR, and its TCRdb copy is limited to in-frame clones, with some not included. The sample consists of approximately 840,000 clones, about 96% of them appearing once. Specimen: naive CD8+ T cells sorted from blood. The TCR comes from a man aged 25 to 40 in good health.

The CDR3 nucleotides read TGTGCCAGCAGCTTAGGCGATCAGCCCCAGCATTTT. Its translation: CASSLGDQPQHF. The genes are TRBV7-9 and TRBJ1-5; D unresolved. This CDR3 contains 12 residues. The germline V and J ends were trimmed by 1 base and 5 bases, with 3 bases remaining between them. Germline-derived CDR1 and CDR2 are SEHNR and FQNEAQ (reference sequence).